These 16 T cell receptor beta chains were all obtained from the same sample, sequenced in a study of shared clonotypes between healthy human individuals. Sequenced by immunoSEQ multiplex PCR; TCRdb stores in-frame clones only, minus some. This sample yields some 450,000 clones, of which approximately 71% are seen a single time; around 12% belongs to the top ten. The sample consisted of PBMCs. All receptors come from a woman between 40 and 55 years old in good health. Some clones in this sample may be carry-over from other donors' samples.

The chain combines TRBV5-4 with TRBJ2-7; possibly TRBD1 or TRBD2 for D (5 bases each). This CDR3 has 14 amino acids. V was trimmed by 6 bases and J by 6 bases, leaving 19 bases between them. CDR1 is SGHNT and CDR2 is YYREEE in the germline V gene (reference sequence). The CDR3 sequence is CASTRVEGAREQYF. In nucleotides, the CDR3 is TGTGCCAGCACCAGGGTAGAGGGAGCCCGCGAGCAGTACTTC.

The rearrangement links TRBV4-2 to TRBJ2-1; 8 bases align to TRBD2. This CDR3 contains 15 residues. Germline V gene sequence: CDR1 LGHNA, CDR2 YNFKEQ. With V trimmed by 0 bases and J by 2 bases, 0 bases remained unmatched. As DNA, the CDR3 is TGTGCCAGCAGCCAAGAGGGACTAGCCTACAATGAGCAGTTCTTC. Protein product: CASSQEGLAYNEQFF.

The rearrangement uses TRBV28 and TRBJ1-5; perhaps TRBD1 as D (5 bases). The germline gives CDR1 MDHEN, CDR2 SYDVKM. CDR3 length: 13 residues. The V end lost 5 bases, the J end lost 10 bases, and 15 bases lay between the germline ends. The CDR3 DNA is TGTGCCAGCAGTCTGCAGGGTCCCCTTCCCCAGCATTTT. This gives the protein CASSLQGPLPQHF.

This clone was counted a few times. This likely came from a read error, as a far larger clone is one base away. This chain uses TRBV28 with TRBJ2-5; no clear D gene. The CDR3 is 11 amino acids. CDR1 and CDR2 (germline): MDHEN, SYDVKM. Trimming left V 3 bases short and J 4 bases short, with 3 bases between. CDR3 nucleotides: TGTGCCAGCAGTTTGGGAGAGACCCAGTACTTC. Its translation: CASSLGETQYF.

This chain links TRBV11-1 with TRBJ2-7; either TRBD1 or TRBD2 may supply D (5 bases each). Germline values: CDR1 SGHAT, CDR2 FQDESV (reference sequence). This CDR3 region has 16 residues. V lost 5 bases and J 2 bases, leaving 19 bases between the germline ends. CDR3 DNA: TGTGCCAGCAGCCCTTCCTGGGGACCGTCCACCTACGAGCAGTACTTC. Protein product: CASSPSWGPSTYEQYF.

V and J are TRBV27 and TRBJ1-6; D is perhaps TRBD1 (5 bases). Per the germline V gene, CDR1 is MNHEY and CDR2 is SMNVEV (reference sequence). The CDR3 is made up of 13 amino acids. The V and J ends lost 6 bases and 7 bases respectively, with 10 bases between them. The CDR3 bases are TGTGCCAGCAGGCAGGGTTACAATTCACCCCTCCACTTT. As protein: CASRQGYNSPLHF.

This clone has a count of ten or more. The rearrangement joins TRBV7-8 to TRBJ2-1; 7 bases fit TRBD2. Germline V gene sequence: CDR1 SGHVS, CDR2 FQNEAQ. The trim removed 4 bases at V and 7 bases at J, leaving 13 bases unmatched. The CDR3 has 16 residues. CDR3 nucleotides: TGTGCCAGCAGCTCCTGGGGGAGGGCCGAGAGGAATGAGCAGTTCTTC. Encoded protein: CASSSWGRAERNEQFF.

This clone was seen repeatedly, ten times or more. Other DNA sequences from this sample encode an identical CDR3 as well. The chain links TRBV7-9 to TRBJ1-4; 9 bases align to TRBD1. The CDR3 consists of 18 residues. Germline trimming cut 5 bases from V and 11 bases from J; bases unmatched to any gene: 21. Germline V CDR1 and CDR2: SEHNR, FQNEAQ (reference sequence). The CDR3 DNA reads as TGTGCCAGCAGCGACCGGACCGGGACAGGGTCAACCCGTCATAAACTGTTTTTT. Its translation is CASSDRTGTGSTRHKLFF.

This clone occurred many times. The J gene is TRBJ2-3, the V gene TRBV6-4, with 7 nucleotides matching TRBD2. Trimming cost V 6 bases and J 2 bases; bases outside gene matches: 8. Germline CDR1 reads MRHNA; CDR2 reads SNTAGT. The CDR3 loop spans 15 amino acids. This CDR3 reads CASSLRTRATDTQYF. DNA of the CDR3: TGTGCCAGCAGCCTACGGACTAGGGCCACAGATACGCAGTATTTT.

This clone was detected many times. The CDR3 sequence is CASSFGTSGSFSYEQYF. DNA of the CDR3: TGTGCCAGCAGTTTCGGGACTAGCGGGAGTTTTTCCTACGAGCAGTACTTC. The V and J genes are TRBV28 and TRBJ2-5; 14 nucleotides line up with TRBD2. The DNA end is a closer match to TRBJ2-7, so the J assignment may be wrong. The CDR3 is 17 amino acids. Germline V gene lookup returns CDR1 MDHEN and CDR2 SYDVKM.

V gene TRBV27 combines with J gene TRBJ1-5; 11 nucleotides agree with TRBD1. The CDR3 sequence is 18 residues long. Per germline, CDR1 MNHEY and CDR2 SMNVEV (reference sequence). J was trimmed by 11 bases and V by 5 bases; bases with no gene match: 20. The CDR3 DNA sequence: TGTGCCAGCAGTACTCTTCAGGGGGACAGGGGGTCCTTCGGCTCCCAGCATTTT. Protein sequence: CASSTLQGDRGSFGSQHF.

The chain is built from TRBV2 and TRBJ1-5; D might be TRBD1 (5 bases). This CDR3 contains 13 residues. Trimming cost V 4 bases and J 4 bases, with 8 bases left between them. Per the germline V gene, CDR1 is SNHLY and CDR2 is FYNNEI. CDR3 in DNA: TGTGCCAGCAGTGGAGAGGGGAATCAGCCCCAGCATTTT. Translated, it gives CASSGEGNQPQHF.

This chain's CDR3 is CSIQTGPGYTF. The DNA of the CDR3 is TGCAGCATACAGACAGGGCCCGGCTACACCTTC. The J gene is TRBJ1-2, the V gene TRBV29-1; the match to TRBD1 covers 7 bases. There are 11 residues in the CDR3. The V gene end was trimmed by 8 bases and the J gene end by 8 bases; junction bases not matched to a gene: 8. Germline-derived CDR1 and CDR2 are SQVTM and ANQGSEA.

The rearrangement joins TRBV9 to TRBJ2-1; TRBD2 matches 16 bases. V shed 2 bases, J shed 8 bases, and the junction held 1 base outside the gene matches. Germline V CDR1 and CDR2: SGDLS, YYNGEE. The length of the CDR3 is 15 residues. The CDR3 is CASSVGTSGRDEQFF. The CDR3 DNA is TGTGCCAGCAGCGTCGGGACTAGCGGGAGGGATGAGCAGTTCTTC.

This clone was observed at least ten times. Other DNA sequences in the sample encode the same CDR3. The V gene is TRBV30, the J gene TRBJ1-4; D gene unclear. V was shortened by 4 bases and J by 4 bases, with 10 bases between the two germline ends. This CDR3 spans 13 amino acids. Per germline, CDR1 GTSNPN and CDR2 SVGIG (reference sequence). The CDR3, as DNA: TGTGCCTGGACGGCCGGTTATAATGAAAAACTGTTTTTT. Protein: CAWTAGYNEKLFF.

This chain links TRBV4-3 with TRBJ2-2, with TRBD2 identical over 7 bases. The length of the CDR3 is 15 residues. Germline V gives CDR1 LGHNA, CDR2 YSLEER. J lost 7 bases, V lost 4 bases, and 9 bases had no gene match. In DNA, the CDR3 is TGCGCCAGCAGCCCAAACGCCTTAGCGGGCGGGGAGCTGTTTTTT. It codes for CASSPNALAGGELFF.